This T cell receptor beta chain was recorded in a study of CD4 T cell repertoires in COVID-19. Study information: Relabeled CFSE-low cells, IL-2-expanded for approximately eleven days, met spikes from other coronaviruses.

Regarding the study as a whole: In SARS-CoV and/or HKU1 spike cultures, between 7 and 25% of SARS-CoV-2 clonotypes reappeared.

The V end was cut by 4 bases, the J end by 3 bases, with 13 bases between. The CDR3 is 15 residues long. The germline V gene has CDR1 SGHDT and CDR2 YYEEEE. This clone occurred a few times. Its cognate antigen is unknown. The assay was immunoSEQ multiplex PCR, and TCRdb's table has in-frame clones only and misses some. The repertoire holds some 71,000 clones, 83% seen once, with approximately 0.6% in the top ten. Samples came from patients recovered from mild-to-severe COVID-19. These memory T cells were uncultured and sequenced directly after ex vivo isolation. The sample was CD4+ T cells from peripheral blood, taken after recovery from COVID-19. The V gene is TRBV5-6, the J gene TRBJ2-2; a possible D gene is TRBD1 (6 bases). The TCR comes from a human donor who had COVID-19. The CDR3 sequence: CASSQGQRHTGELFF. CDR3 nucleotide sequence: TGTGCCAGCAGCCAAGGACAGAGACACACCGGGGAGCTGTTTTTT.